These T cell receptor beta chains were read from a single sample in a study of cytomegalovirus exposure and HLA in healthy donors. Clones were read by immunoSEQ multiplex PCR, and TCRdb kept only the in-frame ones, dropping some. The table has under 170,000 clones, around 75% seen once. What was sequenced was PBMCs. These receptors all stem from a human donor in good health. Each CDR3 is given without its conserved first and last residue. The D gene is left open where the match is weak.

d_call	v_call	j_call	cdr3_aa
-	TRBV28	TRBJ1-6	ASRPGGSPLH
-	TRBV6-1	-	ASKERPNYEQY
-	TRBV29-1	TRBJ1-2	SVDRGGSHGYP
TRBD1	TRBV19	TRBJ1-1	ASRIDRVAEAF
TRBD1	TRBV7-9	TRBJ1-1	ASRSTGENTEAF
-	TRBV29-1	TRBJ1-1	SVVRGLNTEAF
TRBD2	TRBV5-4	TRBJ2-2	ASSLERGNTGELF
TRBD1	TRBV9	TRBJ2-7	ASSGHEDRAGEQY
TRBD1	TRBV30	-	AWSTGTGSYEQY
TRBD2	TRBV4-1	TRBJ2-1	ASSQPAVGGAIEQF
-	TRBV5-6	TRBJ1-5	ASSSYRKSSNQPQH
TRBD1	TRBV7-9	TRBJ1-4	ASSRDRVQEKLF
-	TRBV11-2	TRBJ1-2	ASSLQQLYGYT
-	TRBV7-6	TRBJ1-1	ASSQSRVTEAF
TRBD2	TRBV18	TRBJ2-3	ASSPFGGLSTDTQY
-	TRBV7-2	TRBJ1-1	ASSLGRVTEAF
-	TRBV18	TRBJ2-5	ASSGKTEDQETQY
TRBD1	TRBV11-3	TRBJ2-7	ASSRGQGAYEQY
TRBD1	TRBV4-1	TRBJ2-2	ASSQKKGAGTGELF
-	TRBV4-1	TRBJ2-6	ASSQGGGGRVTGANVLT
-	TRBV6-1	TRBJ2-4	ASSGGTVKAKNIQY
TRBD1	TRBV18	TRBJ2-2	ASTDRSGQGTGELF